The rows below give T cell receptor beta chains drawn from one sample of a study of graft-versus-host responses after intestinal transplantation. The data were produced by immunoSEQ multiplex PCR, yet TCRdb's version contains in-frame clones alone and is incomplete. The table has more than 65,000 clones, roughly 91% seen once. The antigens these receptors bind are not known. The sequenced sample was unstimulated CD8+ T cells sorted from spleen or lymph node cells, obtained before intestinal transplant. All receptors derive from a human donor who received an intestinal transplant. Each CDR3 is given with its conserved first and last residue. The D gene is left open where the match is weak. Clone sizes are given selectively: once, few, many, or a class where the clone is expanded.

D	size	V	J	DNA	CDR3
TRBD2	.	TRBV11-2	TRBJ2-7	TGTGCCAGCAGCTTAGTAATGTCTAGCGGGGGGGTTTCCTACGAGCAGTACTTC	CASSLVMSSGGVSYEQYF
TRBD1	.	TRBV9	TRBJ1-5	TGTGCCAGCAGCGTAGAGGGACAGGCTCAGCCCCAGCATTTT	CASSVEGQAQPQHF
.	.	TRBV13	TRBJ2-1	TGTGCCAGCAGCTTGTTTAACAATGAGCAGTTCTTC	CASSLFNNEQFF
TRBD2	few	TRBV27	TRBJ2-2	TGTGCCAGCAGCTCCGGACTAGTTGAGACCGGGGAGCTGTTTTTT	CASSSGLVETGELFF
TRBD1	.	TRBV7-3	TRBJ1-2	TGTGCCAGCAGCGTTGACAGGGTGCGATATGGCTACACCTTC	CASSVDRVRYGYTF
.	.	TRBV25-1	TRBJ1-3	TGTGCCAGCAGTGGAATTACAGGCTCTGGAAACACCATATATTTT	CASSGITGSGNTIYF
TRBD1	.	TRBV10-2	TRBJ2-4	TGCGCCAGCAGGGGGACAGGGGATGGGAATGTCATTCAGTACTTC	CASRGTGDGNVIQYF
.	.	TRBV10-2	TRBJ2-2	TGCGCCAGCGAGGGTCCGAACACCGGGGAGCTGTTTTTT	CASEGPNTGELFF
TRBD1	once	TRBV11-2	TRBJ2-1	TGTGCCAGCAGCTTAGGGGACAGGGGTAGGGGTAGCGGCAATGAGCAGTTCTTC	CASSLGDRGRGSGNEQFF
.	.	TRBV23-1	TRBJ1-5	TGCGCCAGCAGTCTACTACGTAAGCCCCAGCATTTT	CASSLLRKPQHF
.	.	TRBV13	TRBJ1-6	TGTGCCAGCAGCTTCGGGGGGGGGAATTCACCCCTCCACTTT	CASSFGGGNSPLHF
TRBD1	.	TRBV7-8	TRBJ1-1	TGTGCCAGCAGCGCGACAGGGGGCCTCACTGAAGCTTTCTTT	CASSATGGLTEAFF
.	once	TRBV11-2	TRBJ2-7	TGTGCCAGCAGCTTAGTTGGGGCCCTTTTTGGCGAGCAGTACTTC	CASSLVGALFGEQYF
.	.	TRBV5-1	TRBJ2-3	TGCGCCAGCAGCTTGGTTGGGGTAGGGGCAGATACGCAGTATTTT	CASSLVGVGADTQYF
.	.	TRBV7-8	TRBJ2-5	TGTGCCAGCAGCTTAGTTGACGCGGGGGCCCCGGGGGAGACCCAGTACTTC	CASSLVDAGAPGETQYF
TRBD1	.	TRBV7-6	TRBJ1-6	TGTGCCAGCAGCTTCGGACAGGGCGGCGACCCCCTCCACTTT	CASSFGQGGDPLHF
TRBD1	few	TRBV29-1	TRBJ1-2	TGCAGCGTGGGGACAGGGCACTTGGACTATGGCTACACCTTC	CSVGTGHLDYGYTF
.	.	TRBV10-3	TRBJ2-2	TGTGCCATCAGTGAGTCGGGCCCAACCGATCCGAACACCGGGGAGCTGTTTTTT	CAISESGPTDPNTGELFF
.	.	TRBV6-5	TRBJ1-1	TGTGCCAGCAGTTACTCGACTGTCCTTAACACTGAAGCTTTCTTT	CASSYSTVLNTEAFF
.	.	TRBV15	TRBJ2-5	TGTGCCACGCGTCCTAGCGCTGCGGAGACCCAGTACTTC	CATRPSAAETQYF
.	.	TRBV11-2	TRBJ2-1	TGTGCCAGCAGCTGGAGAAATGAGCAGTTCTTC	CASSWRNEQFF
.	.	TRBV27	TRBJ2-1	TGTGCCAGCGGTAGGCGGGGGCCAAGCTCCTACAATGAGCAGTTCTTC	CASGRRGPSSYNEQFF
.	.	TRBV5-8	TRBJ1-2	TGTGCCAGCAGCTTCTCCGGGGGGCCCAGCTATGGCTACACCTTC	CASSFSGGPSYGYTF
.	.	TRBV6-5	TRBJ2-7	TGTGCCAGCAGTTACGGGACGGACTACGAGCAGTACTTC	CASSYGTDYEQYF
.	once	TRBV27	TRBJ2-1	TGTGCCAGCGGATACCAGGGGGGTGAGCAGTTCTTC	CASGYQGGEQFF
.	.	TRBV7-9	TRBJ1-1	TGTGCCAGCAGCAATCTGGGGCGGGATAGGAACACTGAAGCTTTCTTT	CASSNLGRDRNTEAFF
.	.	TRBV19	TRBJ2-5	TGTGCCAGTAGTACACCCGCGACTTACAAAGCGGCAGAGACCCAGTACTTC	CASSTPATYKAAETQYF
.	once	TRBV27	TRBJ2-2	TGTGCCAGCAGTGGAGGGGTCCCCGGGGAGCTGTTTTTT	CASSGGVPGELFF
.	once	TRBV6-5	TRBJ2-1	TGTGCCAGCAGCCCGACTGCAAATGAGCAGTTCTTC	CASSPTANEQFF
TRBD1	.	TRBV11-2	TRBJ1-5	TGTGCCAGCAGCCGGACAGGGAATCAGCCCCAGCATTTT	CASSRTGNQPQHF
TRBD2	.	TRBV9	TRBJ2-1	TGTGCCAGCAGCGTAGCTCAGCGGGGGGGCGTCGATGAGCAGTTCTTC	CASSVAQRGGVDEQFF
TRBD2	.	TRBV27	TRBJ2-3	TGTGCCAGCAGTTTTTCTAGCGGGGGGCCAGGGGATACGCAGTATTTT	CASSFSSGGPGDTQYF
.	.	TRBV4-1	TRBJ1-4	TGCGCCAGCAGCCACCCCGGGACAACAAATGAAAAACTGTTTTTT	CASSHPGTTNEKLFF
.	.	TRBV12-5	TRBJ1-2	TGTGCTAGTGCCTCAGACAGCCGCCCTAATGGCTACACCTTC	CASASDSRPNGYTF
.	.	TRBV19	TRBJ1-1	TGTGCCGCCTCGACAGGGAACACTGAAGCTTTCTTT	CAASTGNTEAFF
.	once	TRBV6-1	TRBJ2-3	TGTGCCAGCAGTGTAGGGGGGACAGACACAGATACGCAGTATTTT	CASSVGGTDTDTQYF
TRBD1	.	TRBV7-9	TRBJ2-7	TGTGCCAGCAGCCTCGGGACAGGGGCCTACGAGCAGTACTTC	CASSLGTGAYEQYF
TRBD2	.	TRBV5-1	TRBJ2-1	TGCGCCAGCAGCCGGGGGGGCGGTAGCGGGGAGTACAATGAGCAGTTCTTC	CASSRGGGSGEYNEQFF
.	.	TRBV6-1	TRBJ1-5	TGTGCCAGCCGGCCCGGGTGGAATCAGCCCCAGCATTTT	CASRPGWNQPQHF